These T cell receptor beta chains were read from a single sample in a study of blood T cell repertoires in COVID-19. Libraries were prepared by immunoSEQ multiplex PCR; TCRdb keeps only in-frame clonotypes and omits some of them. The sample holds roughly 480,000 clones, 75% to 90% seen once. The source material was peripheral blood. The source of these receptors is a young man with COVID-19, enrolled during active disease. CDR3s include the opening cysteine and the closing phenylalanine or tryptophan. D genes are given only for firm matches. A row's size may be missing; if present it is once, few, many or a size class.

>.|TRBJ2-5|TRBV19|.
TGTGCCAGTAGTATAGCCACGAAGCGGGAGACCCAGTACTTC
CASSIATKRETQYF
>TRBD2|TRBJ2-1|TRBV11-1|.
TGTGCCAGCAGCTTCGACCGGGGAGGGAATGAGCAGTTCTTC
CASSFDRGGNEQFF
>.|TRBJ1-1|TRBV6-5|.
TGTGCCAGCAGGACCAACAGCCACACTGAAGCTTTCTTT
CASRTNSHTEAFF
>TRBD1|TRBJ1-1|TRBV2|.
TGTGCCAGCAGTACGAGGACAGGTGATACTGAAGCTTTCTTT
CASSTRTGDTEAFF
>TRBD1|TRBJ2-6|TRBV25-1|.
TGTGCCAGCAGTGACAGGGGGTCTGGGGCCAACGTCCTGACTTTC
CASSDRGSGANVLTF
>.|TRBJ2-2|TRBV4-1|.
TGCGCCAGCAGCCAAGCGTCCGATCCGGGCGGGGAGCTGTTTTTT
CASSQASDPGGELFF
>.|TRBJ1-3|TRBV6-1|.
TGTGCCAGCAGTGATAGAACAGGGATAGGAAACACCATATATTTT
CASSDRTGIGNTIYF
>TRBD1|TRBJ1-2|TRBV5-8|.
TGTGCCAGCAGCCCCGTCAATGAGGACAGGGATCCCTATGGCTACACCTTC
CASSPVNEDRDPYGYTF
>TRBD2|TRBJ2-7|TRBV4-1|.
TGCGCCAGCAGCCAAGTACCGACTAGCGGATCCTACGAGCAGTACTTC
CASSQVPTSGSYEQYF
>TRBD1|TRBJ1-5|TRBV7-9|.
TGTGCCAGCAGCTCCACCCGACAGGGATCAAAGTTCAATCAGCCCCAGCATTTT
CASSSTRQGSKFNQPQHF
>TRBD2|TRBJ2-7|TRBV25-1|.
TGTGCCAGCAGGCCCGGGGCTAGCGGTTCCTACGAGCAGTACTTC
CASRPGASGSYEQYF
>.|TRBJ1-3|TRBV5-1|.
TGCGCCAGCAGCTTGTCCAGCTCTGGAAACACCATATATTTT
CASSLSSSGNTIYF
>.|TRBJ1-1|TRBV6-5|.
TGTGCCAGCACCGAGATCAGGGTTCAAGCTTTCTTT
CASTEIRVQAFF
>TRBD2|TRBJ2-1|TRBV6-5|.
TGTGCCAGCAGTGACTCGGGGGGTAGCAATGAGCAGTTCTTC
CASSDSGGSNEQFF
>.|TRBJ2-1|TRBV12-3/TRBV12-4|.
TGTGCCAGCAGCACTAGTGTCAATGAGCAGTTCTTC
CASSTSVNEQFF
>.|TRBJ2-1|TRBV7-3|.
TGTGCCAGCAGCTACACCACAGACGATGAGCAGTTCTTC
CASSYTTDDEQFF
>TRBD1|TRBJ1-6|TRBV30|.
TGTGCCTGGAGTGTATTGCGGACAGGTCCTGCACCCCTCCACTTT
CAWSVLRTGPAPLHF
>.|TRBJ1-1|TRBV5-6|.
TGTGCCAGCAGCTTCGAGATCAGGGGGAACACTGAAGCTTTCTTT
CASSFEIRGNTEAFF
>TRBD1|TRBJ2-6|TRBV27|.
TGTGCCAGCAGTCCGGGACAGGGGTCTTTCTCTGGGGCCAACGTCCTGACTTTC
CASSPGQGSFSGANVLTF
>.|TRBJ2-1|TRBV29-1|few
TGCAGCGTAGTCGGAGGGGTAAATGAGCAGTTCTTC
CSVVGGVNEQFF
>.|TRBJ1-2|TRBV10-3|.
TGTGCCATCAGTCCGGGGGGACGACCTAACTATGGCTACACCTTC
CAISPGGRPNYGYTF
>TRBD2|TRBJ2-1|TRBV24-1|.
TGTGCCACCAGTGATTACGCTTCTAGCGGGTATAATGAGCAGTTCTTC
CATSDYASSGYNEQFF
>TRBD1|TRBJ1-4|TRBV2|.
TGTGCCAGCAGTGAAGAGGGGACAGGGGGAGAAAAACTGTTTTTT
CASSEEGTGGEKLFF
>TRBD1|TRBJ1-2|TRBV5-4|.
TGTGCCAGCAGCCCCGGCCGGACAGGAGTAAACTATGGCTACACCTTC
CASSPGRTGVNYGYTF